These 27 T cell receptor beta chains share one sample of origin, sequenced in a study of shared clonotypes between healthy human individuals. Sequenced by immunoSEQ multiplex PCR; TCRdb stores in-frame clones only, minus some. The table includes 2 million or so clones, about 94% detected once. Cells designated naive CD8 were CD45RO-negative and were positively selected for CCR7, with terminally differentiated effector memory CD45RA+ cells excluded. Material: naive CD8+ T cells sorted from blood. These receptors were obtained from a man in his late teens or twenties in good health.

The genes are TRBV7-8 and TRBJ2-5, with 9 bases fitting TRBD2. Losses at the gene ends were 0 bases for V and 2 bases for J; bases not matched to a gene: 7. Germline CDR1 SGHVS, CDR2 FQNEAQ. The CDR3 spans 17 residues. The CDR3 nucleotides are TGTGCCAGCAGCTTAGCGTGGGCGGGAGGGTTGCAAGAGACCCAGTACTTC. Protein product: CASSLAWAGGLQETQYF.

The chain combines TRBV9 with TRBJ2-1, with D perhaps matching TRBD1 or TRBD2 (5 bases each). Germline loops: CDR1 SGDLS, CDR2 YYNGEE. The ends were cut back, 4 bases at V and 4 bases at J, with 15 bases in the middle. This CDR3 comprises 15 residues. The CDR3 nucleotides read TGTGCCAGCAGCCCTCTAGGGACCTCGTACAATGAGCAGTTCTTC. Encoded protein: CASSPLGTSYNEQFF.

CDR3 DNA: TGTGCCAGCAGTGGGGCGCCTAGCGTCACTGGCACAGATACGCAGTATTTT. Its protein is CASSGAPSVTGTDTQYF. This rearrangement joins TRBV2 to TRBJ2-3, with D possibly being TRBD2 (6 bases). Trimming removed 4 bases at V and 1 base at J, with 18 bases between. The germline V gene has CDR1 SNHLY and CDR2 FYNNEI. CDR3 length equals 17 residues.

Note on this clone: Other DNA sequences in the sample encode the same CDR3. J is TRBJ2-7 and V is TRBV19; no clear D. Trimming stripped 3 bases from V and 2 bases from J, with 8 bases between. This CDR3 spans 13 amino acids. The V gene's germline CDR1 is LNHDA and CDR2 SQIVND (reference sequence). The CDR3 reads CASSISLAYEQYF. CDR3 nucleotides: TGTGCCAGTAGTATCAGTTTAGCCTACGAGCAGTACTTC. The full variable domain, completed using reference TRBV19 and TRBJ2-7, is DGGITQSPKYLFRKEGQNVTLSCEQNLNHDAMYWYRQDPGQGLRLIYYSQIVNDFQKGDIAEGYSVSREKKESFPLTVTSAQKNPTAFYLCASSISLAYEQYFGPGTRLTVT.

The CDR3 spells CASSSRTGFYNSPLHF. The CDR3 DNA reads TGTGCCAGCAGTTCCCGGACAGGGTTTTATAATTCACCCCTCCACTTT. The V gene is TRBV28, the J gene TRBJ1-6, with TRBD1 matching over 8 bases. V dropped 4 bases and J dropped 4; count of bases not matched to a gene: 6. Per germline, CDR1 MDHEN and CDR2 SYDVKM. There are 16 residues in the CDR3.

This chain links TRBV7-9 with TRBJ2-3, with D maybe TRBD2 (6 bases). Germline V CDR1 and CDR2: SEHNR, FQNEAQ (reference sequence). This CDR3 region has 16 residues. The V and J ends lost 5 bases and 0 bases respectively, with 15 bases between them. The CDR3 loop reads CASSPPEGTSTDTQYF. The CDR3 nucleotides are TGTGCCAGCAGCCCGCCTGAGGGGACTAGCACAGATACGCAGTATTTT.

Points on this clone: The sample carries other DNA sequences with the same CDR3. The chain employs TRBV27 and TRBJ1-2; D gene unclear. Trimming stripped 8 bases from V and 3 bases from J, with 13 bases between. There are 13 residues in the CDR3. CDR1 is MNHEY, CDR2 SMNVEV, per germline (reference sequence). This chain's CDR3 is CASSLGGDYGYTF. Here the CDR3 DNA reads TGTGCCAGCTCGCTCGGAGGCGACTATGGCTACACCTTC.

CDR3 protein: CASSSSGTENEKLFF. CDR3 nucleotides: TGTGCCAGCAGCTCCAGCGGGACAGAGAATGAAAAACTGTTTTTT. This chain uses TRBV13 with TRBJ1-4; 7 bases map to TRBD1. CDR1 is PRHDT, CDR2 FYEKMQ, per germline (reference sequence). J gave up 5 bases and V 4 bases, and 7 bases lay outside the gene matches. There are 15 residues in the CDR3.

This CDR3 reads CASSLFGTHTPLANYGYTF. In nucleotides, the CDR3 is TGTGCCAGCAGTTTATTCGGGACGCATACGCCCTTAGCTAACTATGGCTACACCTTC. The chain uses TRBV27 and TRBJ1-2; a possible D gene is TRBD1 (5 bases). The CDR3 is made up of 19 amino acids. Germline CDR1 is MNHEY and CDR2 is SMNVEV (reference sequence). Between the trimmed V and J ends, which lost 1 base and 0 bases, there was a span of 21 bases.

This clone was seen only a few times. The V call is TRBV7-9, the J call TRBJ2-1, with D unresolved. Trimming took 4 bases from V and 8 from J, leaving 9 bases between them. Germline lookup yields CDR1 SEHNR and CDR2 FQNEAQ (reference sequence). The CDR3 loop spans 12 amino acids. This CDR3 reads CASSSRTDEQFF. As DNA, the CDR3 is TGTGCCAGCAGCTCCCGGACGGATGAGCAGTTCTTC.

This chain links TRBV19 with TRBJ2-7, with TRBD1 matching 9 bases. V lost 3 bases and J lost 7; bases outside the gene matches: 10. Germline V gene data show CDR1 as LNHDA and CDR2 as SQIVND (reference sequence). CDR3 length: 15 residues. The CDR3 protein is CASSIVIQGAMEQYF. As DNA, the CDR3 is TGTGCCAGTAGTATCGTCATACAGGGGGCGATGGAGCAGTACTTC.

The CDR3 protein is CASRGEWHNEQFF. Written as DNA, the CDR3 is TGTGCCAGCAGGGGTGAGTGGCACAATGAGCAGTTCTTC. The chain couples TRBV28 to TRBJ2-1; D unresolved. The CDR3 runs to 13 residues. The germline CDR1 and CDR2 sequences are MDHEN and SYDVKM. Trimming cost V 6 bases and J 5 bases, with 11 bases left between them.

This sequence joins TRBV10-3 and TRBJ2-3, with D uncertain. V was trimmed by 1 base and J by 1 base, leaving 9 bases between them. CDR1 and CDR2 from the germline V gene are ENHRY and SYGVKD. CDR3 length equals 15 residues. CDR3 in amino acids: CAISEFGQGTDTQYF. In nucleotides, the CDR3 is TGTGCCATCAGTGAGTTTGGGCAGGGCACAGATACGCAGTATTTT.

The chain uses TRBV5-6 and TRBJ1-2; maybe TRBD1 (5 bases). The CDR3 has 13 residues. The germline gives CDR1 SGHDT, CDR2 YYEEEE. Trimming left V 5 bases short and J 4 bases short, with 12 bases between. CDR3 protein: CASRPQGVYGYTF. CDR3 in DNA: TGTGCCAGCAGACCGCAGGGAGTCTATGGCTACACCTTC. The variable domain in full, completed from reference TRBV5-6 and TRBJ1-2, reads DAGVTQSPTHLIKTRGQQVTLRCSPKSGHDTVSWYQQALGQGPQFIFQYYEEEERQRGNFPDRFSGHQFPNYSSELNVNALLLGDSALYLCASRPQGVYGYTFGSGTRLTVV.

Comments on this clone: Other DNA sequences within the sample encode an identical CDR3. The V and J genes are TRBV6-5 and TRBJ2-1, with a tentative D call TRBD2 (5 bases). The CDR3 has 16 residues. CDR1 MNHEY and CDR2 SVGAGI come from the germline V gene. The V and J ends lost 0 bases and 2 bases respectively, with 11 bases between them. Here the CDR3 reads CASSYSWGETYNEQFF. CDR3 coding DNA: TGTGCCAGCAGTTACTCGTGGGGAGAGACCTACAATGAGCAGTTCTTC.

The chain uses TRBV4-3 and TRBJ2-7, with 7 bases identical to TRBD2. Germline assignment: CDR1 LGHNA and CDR2 YSLEER. The CDR3 is 15 residues long. V trimming: 4 bases; J trimming: 6 bases; junction bases outside the gene matches: 12. CDR3 loop: CASSPDLLASGEQYF. CDR3 DNA: TGCGCCAGCAGCCCTGACCTACTAGCGTCAGGCGAGCAGTACTTC.

The gene calls are TRBV11-2 and TRBJ1-1; TRBD1 is a possible D gene (6 bases). CDR1 SGHAT and CDR2 FQNNGV come from the germline V gene. CDR3 length: 15 residues. Between the trimmed V and J ends, which lost 6 bases and 1 base, there was a span of 15 bases. CDR3 region: CASSNLDRQNTEAFF. DNA of the CDR3: TGTGCCAGCAGTAACCTCGACAGGCAGAACACTGAAGCTTTCTTT.

Concerning this clone itself: At the DNA level, this CDR3 is encoded by other sequences in the same sample as well. This rearrangement joins TRBV9 to TRBJ2-3; a possible D gene is TRBD2 (6 bases). Germline-derived CDR1 and CDR2 are SGDLS and YYNGEE. V lost 1 base, J lost 3 bases, and 12 bases lay in between. The CDR3 extends over 15 amino acids. CDR3 amino acids: CASSVYGTGTDTQYF. The DNA for the CDR3 is TGTGCCAGCAGCGTATATGGGACTGGAACAGATACGCAGTATTTT.

This clone showed up just once. Here the CDR3 reads CASSQVQRPGPTEAFF. Written as DNA, the CDR3 is TGCGCCAGCAGCCAAGTACAGCGGCCAGGACCCACTGAAGCTTTCTTT. V gene TRBV4-1 combines with J gene TRBJ1-1; D gene ambiguous. Deletions cut 1 base from V and 4 bases from J, with 16 bases between. This CDR3 spans 16 amino acids. The V gene's germline CDR1 is MGHRA and CDR2 YSYEKL.

The count of this clone is one. This rearrangement joins TRBV6-1 to TRBJ1-5, with a possible D match to TRBD1 (5 bases). CDR1 is MNHNS, CDR2 SASEGT, per germline. Trimming left V 3 bases short and J 0 bases short, with 15 bases between. This CDR3 comprises 17 residues. The chain's CDR3 is CASSDLGEAYSNQPQHF. In DNA form, the CDR3 reads TGTGCCAGCAGTGACTTGGGGGAGGCATATAGCAATCAGCCCCAGCATTTT.

The genes are TRBV5-4 and TRBJ2-2, with TRBD1 matching 8 bases. The germline CDR1 and CDR2 sequences are SGHNT and YYREEE (reference sequence). The CDR3 extends over 17 amino acids. V was clipped by 3 bases and J by 0 bases; unmatched bases: 7. The CDR3 DNA reads as TGTGCCAGCAGCTATGGCAGACAGGGGTCGAACACCGGGGAGCTGTTTTTT. Protein sequence: CASSYGRQGSNTGELFF. The whole variable domain, remainder taken from reference TRBV5-4 and TRBJ2-2, is ETGVTQSPTHLIKTRGQQVTLRCSSQSGHNTVSWYQQALGQGPQFIFQYYREEENGRGNFPPRFSGLQFPNYSSELNVNALELDDSALYLCASSYGRQGSNTGELFFGEGSRLTVL.

This rearrangement joins TRBV5-4 to TRBJ2-1; tentatively, D is TRBD1 (5 bases). The CDR3 length is 19 residues. V shed 5 bases and J shed 4 bases, with 28 bases lying between them. Germline-derived CDR1 and CDR2 are SGHNT and YYREEE (reference sequence). The CDR3 nucleotides are TGTGCCAGCAGGCTTCCAGGGCGGTGGATAGATTTCGCGTACAATGAGCAGTTCTTC. It translates to CASRLPGRWIDFAYNEQFF.

This rearrangement joins TRBV19 to TRBJ2-7; D is uncertain. This CDR3 comprises 13 residues. Per germline, CDR1 LNHDA and CDR2 SQIVND (reference sequence). The germline V and J ends were trimmed by 5 bases and 3 bases, with 11 bases remaining between them. CDR3 nucleotides: TGTGCCAGTAGTGTGACTGGGTTCTACGAGCAGTACTTC. This codes for CASSVTGFYEQYF.

The V and J genes are TRBV2 and TRBJ1-6, with unresolved D. The CDR3 loop spans 13 amino acids. Germline loops: CDR1 SNHLY, CDR2 FYNNEI. The CDR3 reads CANLQGIGSPLHF. The CDR3 DNA sequence: TGTGCAAATCTTCAAGGGATCGGATCACCCCTCCACTTT.

The chain recombines TRBV4-2 with TRBJ2-5; TRBD2 aligns across 16 bases. The CDR3 is 20 residues long. J was trimmed by 6 bases and V by 0 bases; bases with no gene match: 13. CDR1 LGHNA and CDR2 YNFKEQ come from the germline V gene. The CDR3 loop reads CASSQDLLGLAGGAAKTQYF. The CDR3 coding sequence is TGTGCCAGCAGCCAAGATCTACTGGGACTAGCGGGGGGGGCCGCGAAGACCCAGTACTTC.

Comments on this clone: Other nucleotide sequences from this sample produce the same CDR3. This chain uses TRBV6-5 with TRBJ1-1; D call uncertain. V dropped 4 bases and J dropped 5 bases, with 5 bases sitting between them. The CDR3 is 11 residues long. Germline loops: CDR1 MNHEY, CDR2 SVGAGI. The CDR3 reads CASSSGTEAFF. The CDR3 nucleotides read TGTGCCAGCAGTTCTGGGACTGAAGCTTTCTTT.

V and J are TRBV6-4 and TRBJ2-7; D gene unclear. CDR3 size: 14 residues. Trimming took 4 bases from V and 3 from J, leaving 13 bases between them. CDR1 and CDR2 from the germline V gene are MRHNA and SNTAGT. The CDR3 bases are TGTGCCAGCAGTGTTTGGGCAGGAATCTACGAGCAGTACTTC. Translated, it gives CASSVWAGIYEQYF.